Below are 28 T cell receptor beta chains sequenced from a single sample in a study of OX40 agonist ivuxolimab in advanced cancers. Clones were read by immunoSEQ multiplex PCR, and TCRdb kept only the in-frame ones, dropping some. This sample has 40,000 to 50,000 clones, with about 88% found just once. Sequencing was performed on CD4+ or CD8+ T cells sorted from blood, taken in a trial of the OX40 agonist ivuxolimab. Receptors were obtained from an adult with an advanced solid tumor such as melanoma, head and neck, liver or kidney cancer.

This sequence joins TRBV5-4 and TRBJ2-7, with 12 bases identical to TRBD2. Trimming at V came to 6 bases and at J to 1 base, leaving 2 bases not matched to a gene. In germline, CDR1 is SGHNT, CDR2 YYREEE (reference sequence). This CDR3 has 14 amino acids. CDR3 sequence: CASTLAGGSYEQYF. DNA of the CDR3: TGTGCCAGCACACTAGCGGGAGGTTCCTACGAGCAGTACTTC.

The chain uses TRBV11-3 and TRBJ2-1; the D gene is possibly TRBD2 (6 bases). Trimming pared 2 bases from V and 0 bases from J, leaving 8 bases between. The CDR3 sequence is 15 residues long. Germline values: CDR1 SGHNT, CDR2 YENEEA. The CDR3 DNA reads TGTGCCAGCAGCTTATCGACTAGCTCCTACAATGAGCAGTTCTTC. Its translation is CASSLSTSSYNEQFF.

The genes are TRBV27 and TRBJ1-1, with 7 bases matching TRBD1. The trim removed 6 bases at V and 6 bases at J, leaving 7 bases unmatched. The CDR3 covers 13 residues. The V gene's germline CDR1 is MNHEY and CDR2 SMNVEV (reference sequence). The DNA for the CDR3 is TGTGCCAGCAGCTATACAGGGGCCGCTGAAGCTTTCTTT. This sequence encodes CASSYTGAAEAFF.

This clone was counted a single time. CDR3 DNA sequence: TGTGCCAGCAGTCTACAGGGGTGGACTGGCAATGAGCAGTTCTTC. It codes for CASSLQGWTGNEQFF. The genes are TRBV27 and TRBJ2-1; 7 bases agree with TRBD1. V was pared by 5 bases and J by 6 bases, with 10 bases of the junction left unmatched. Germline lookup yields CDR1 MNHEY and CDR2 SMNVEV (reference sequence). CDR3 length: 15 residues.

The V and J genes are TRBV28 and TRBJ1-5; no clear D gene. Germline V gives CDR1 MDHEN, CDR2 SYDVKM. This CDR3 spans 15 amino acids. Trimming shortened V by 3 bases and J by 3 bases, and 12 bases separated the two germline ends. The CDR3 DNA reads TGTGCCAGCAGTTTCGGGGAATTAGTCAATCAGCCCCAGCATTTT. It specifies CASSFGELVNQPQHF.

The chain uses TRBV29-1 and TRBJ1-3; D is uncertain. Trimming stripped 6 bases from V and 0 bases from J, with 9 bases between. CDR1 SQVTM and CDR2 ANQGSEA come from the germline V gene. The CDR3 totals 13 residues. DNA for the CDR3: TGCAGCGTCTCTTTGACCTCTGGAAACACCATATATTTT. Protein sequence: CSVSLTSGNTIYF.

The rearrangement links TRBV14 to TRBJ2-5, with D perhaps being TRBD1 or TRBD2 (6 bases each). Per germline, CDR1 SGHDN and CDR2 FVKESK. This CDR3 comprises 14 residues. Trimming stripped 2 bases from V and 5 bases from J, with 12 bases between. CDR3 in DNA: TGTGCCAGCAGCCAAACGGGGGCTGGTGAGACCCAGTACTTC. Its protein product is CASSQTGAGETQYF.

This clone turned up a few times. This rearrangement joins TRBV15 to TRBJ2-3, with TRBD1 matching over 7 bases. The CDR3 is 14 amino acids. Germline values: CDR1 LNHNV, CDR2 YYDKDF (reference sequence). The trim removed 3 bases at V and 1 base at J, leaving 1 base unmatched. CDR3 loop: CATSSTGGTDTQYF. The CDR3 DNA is TGTGCCACCAGCAGTACAGGGGGCACAGATACGCAGTATTTT. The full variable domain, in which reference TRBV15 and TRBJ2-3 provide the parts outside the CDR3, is DAMVIQNPRYQVTQFGKPVTLSCSQTLNHNVMYWYQQKSSQAPKLLFHYYDKDFNNEADTPDNFQSRRPNTSFCFLDIRSPGLGDTAMYLCATSSTGGTDTQYFGPGTRLTVL.

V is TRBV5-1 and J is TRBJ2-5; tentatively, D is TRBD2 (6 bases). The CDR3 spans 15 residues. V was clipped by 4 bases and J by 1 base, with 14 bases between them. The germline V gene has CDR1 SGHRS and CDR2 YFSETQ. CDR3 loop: CASSPNGGGQETQYF. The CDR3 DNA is TGCGCCAGCAGCCCAAACGGGGGAGGCCAAGAGACCCAGTACTTC.

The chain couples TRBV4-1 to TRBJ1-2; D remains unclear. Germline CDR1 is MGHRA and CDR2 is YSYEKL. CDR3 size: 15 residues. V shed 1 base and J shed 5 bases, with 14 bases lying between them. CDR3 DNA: TGCGCCAGCAGCCAAGGCCAGGCCACGAGGTATGGCTACACCTTC. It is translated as CASSQGQATRYGYTF.

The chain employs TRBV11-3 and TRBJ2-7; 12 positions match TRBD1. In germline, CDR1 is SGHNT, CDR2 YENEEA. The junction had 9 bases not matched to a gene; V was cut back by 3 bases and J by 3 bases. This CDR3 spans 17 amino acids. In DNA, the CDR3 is TGTGCCAGCAGCTTGGCCGGGACAGGGGGCTTCCTCTACGAGCAGTACTTC. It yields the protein CASSLAGTGGFLYEQYF.

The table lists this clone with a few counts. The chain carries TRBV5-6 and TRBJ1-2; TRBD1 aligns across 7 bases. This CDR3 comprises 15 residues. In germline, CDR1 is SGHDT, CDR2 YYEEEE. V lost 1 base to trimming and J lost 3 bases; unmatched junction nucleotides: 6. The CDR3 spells CASSLPHQGDYGYTF. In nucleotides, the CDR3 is TGTGCCAGCAGCTTGCCCCACCAGGGGGACTATGGCTACACCTTC.

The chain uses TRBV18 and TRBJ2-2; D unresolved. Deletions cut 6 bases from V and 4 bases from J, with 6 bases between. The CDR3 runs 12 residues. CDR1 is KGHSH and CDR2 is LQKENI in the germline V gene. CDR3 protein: CASSRFTGELFF. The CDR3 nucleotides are TGTGCCAGCTCCCGCTTCACCGGGGAGCTGTTTTTT.

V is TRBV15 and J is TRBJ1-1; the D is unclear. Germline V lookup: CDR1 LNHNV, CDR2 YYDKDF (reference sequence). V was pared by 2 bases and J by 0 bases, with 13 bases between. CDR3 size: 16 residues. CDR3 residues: CATSRPTPIMNTEAFF. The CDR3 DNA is TGTGCCACCAGCAGACCGACACCGATAATGAACACTGAAGCTTTCTTT.

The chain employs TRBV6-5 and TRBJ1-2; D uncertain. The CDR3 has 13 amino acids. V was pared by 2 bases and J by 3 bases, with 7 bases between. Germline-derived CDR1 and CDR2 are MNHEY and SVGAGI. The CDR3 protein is CASSYGQYYGYTF. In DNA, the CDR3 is TGTGCCAGCAGTTACGGGCAGTACTATGGCTACACCTTC.

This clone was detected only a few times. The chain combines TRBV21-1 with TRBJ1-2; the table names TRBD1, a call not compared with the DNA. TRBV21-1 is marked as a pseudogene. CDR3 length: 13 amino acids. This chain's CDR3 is CASRRWGSHGYTF. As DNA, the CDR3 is TGTGCCAGCAGGAGATGGGGCAGCCATGGCTACACCTTC.

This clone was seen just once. CDR3 protein: CASSLNLGGGLMNTEAFF. CDR3 bases: TGTGCCAGCAGCTTAAATCTTGGGGGAGGCCTCATGAACACTGAAGCTTTCTTT. The V and J genes are TRBV7-2 and TRBJ1-1, with D possibly being TRBD1 (5 bases). The CDR3 is 18 residues long. Germline V gene lookup returns CDR1 SGHTA and CDR2 FQGNSA. The germline V and J ends were trimmed by 2 bases and 0 bases, with 19 bases remaining between them. Looking up the rest from reference TRBV7-2 and TRBJ1-1 gives the full variable domain: GAGVSQSPSNKVTEKGKDVELRCDPISGHTALYWYRQSLGQGLEFLIYFQGNSAPDKSGLPSDRFSAERTGGSVSTLTIQRTQQEDSAVYLCASSLNLGGGLMNTEAFFGQGTRLTVV.

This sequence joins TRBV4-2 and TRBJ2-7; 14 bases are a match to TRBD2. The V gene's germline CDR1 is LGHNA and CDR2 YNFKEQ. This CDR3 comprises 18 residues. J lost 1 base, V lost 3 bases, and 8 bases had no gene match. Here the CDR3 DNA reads TGTGCCAGCAGCCAGGGACTAGCGGGAGAGGGAAATTCCTACGAGCAGTACTTC. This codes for CASSQGLAGEGNSYEQYF.

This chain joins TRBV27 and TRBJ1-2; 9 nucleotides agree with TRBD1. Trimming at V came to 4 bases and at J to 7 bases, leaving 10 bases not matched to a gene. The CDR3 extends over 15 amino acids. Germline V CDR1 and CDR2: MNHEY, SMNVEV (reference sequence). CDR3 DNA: TGTGCCAGCAGTTCGGCCACAGGGGGCGTTGGTGGCTACACCTTC. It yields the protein CASSSATGGVGGYTF.

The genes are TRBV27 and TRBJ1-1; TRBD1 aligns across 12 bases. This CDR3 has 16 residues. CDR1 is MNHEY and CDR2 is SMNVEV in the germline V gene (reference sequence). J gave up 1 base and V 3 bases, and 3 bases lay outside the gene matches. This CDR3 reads CASSFRDRGPNTEAFF. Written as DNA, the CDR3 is TGTGCCAGCAGTTTCCGGGACAGGGGGCCGAACACTGAAGCTTTCTTT.

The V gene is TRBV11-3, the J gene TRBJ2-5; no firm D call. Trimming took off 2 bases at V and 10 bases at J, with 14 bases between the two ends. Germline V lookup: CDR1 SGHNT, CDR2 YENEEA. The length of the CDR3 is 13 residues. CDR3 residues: CASSLRASTGQYF. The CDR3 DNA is TGTGCCAGCAGCTTAAGGGCTAGTACGGGCCAGTACTTC.

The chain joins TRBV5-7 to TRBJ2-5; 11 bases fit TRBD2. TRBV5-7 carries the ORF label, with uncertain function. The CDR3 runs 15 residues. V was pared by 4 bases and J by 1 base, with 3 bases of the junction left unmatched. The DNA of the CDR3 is TGTGCCAGCAGCGGCCTAGCGGGGGGCCAAGAGACCCAGTACTTC. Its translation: CASSGLAGGQETQYF.

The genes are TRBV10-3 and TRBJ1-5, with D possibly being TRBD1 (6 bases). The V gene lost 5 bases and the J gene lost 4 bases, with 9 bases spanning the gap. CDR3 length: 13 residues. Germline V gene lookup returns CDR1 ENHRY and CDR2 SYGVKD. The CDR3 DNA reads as TGTGCCATCAGTCCAGGGGTTAATCAGCCCCAGCATTTT. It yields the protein CAISPGVNQPQHF.

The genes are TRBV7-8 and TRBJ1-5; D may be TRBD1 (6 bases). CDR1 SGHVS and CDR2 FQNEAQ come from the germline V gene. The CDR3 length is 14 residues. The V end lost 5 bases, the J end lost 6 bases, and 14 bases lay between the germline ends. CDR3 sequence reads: CASSLSGTPQPQHF. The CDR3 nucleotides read TGTGCCAGCAGCCTTTCCGGGACACCTCAGCCCCAGCATTTT. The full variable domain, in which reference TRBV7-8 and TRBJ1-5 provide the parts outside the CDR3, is GAGVSQSPRYKVAKRGQDVALRCDPISGHVSLFWYQQALGQGPEFLTYFQNEAQLDKSGLPSDRFFAERPEGSVSTLKIQRTQQEDSAVYLCASSLSGTPQPQHFGDGTRLSIL.

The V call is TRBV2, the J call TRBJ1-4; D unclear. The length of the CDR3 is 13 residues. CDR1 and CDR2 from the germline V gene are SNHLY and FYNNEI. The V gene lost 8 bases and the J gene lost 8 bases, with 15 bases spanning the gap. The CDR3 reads CASERRSREKLFF. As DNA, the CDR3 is TGTGCCAGCGAACGCCGATCAAGGGAAAAACTGTTTTTT.

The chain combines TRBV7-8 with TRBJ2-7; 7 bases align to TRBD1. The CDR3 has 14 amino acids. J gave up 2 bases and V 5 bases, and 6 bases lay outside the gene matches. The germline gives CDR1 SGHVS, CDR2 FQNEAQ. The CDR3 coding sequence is TGTGCCAGCAGCCTGACAGGGACCCCCTACGAGCAGTACTTC. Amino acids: CASSLTGTPYEQYF.

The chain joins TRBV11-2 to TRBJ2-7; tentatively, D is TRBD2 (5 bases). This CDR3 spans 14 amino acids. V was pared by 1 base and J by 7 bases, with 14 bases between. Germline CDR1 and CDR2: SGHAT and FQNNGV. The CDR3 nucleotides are TGTGCCAGCAGCTTAGGTACTAGTTTGAGGGAGCAGTACTTC. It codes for CASSLGTSLREQYF.

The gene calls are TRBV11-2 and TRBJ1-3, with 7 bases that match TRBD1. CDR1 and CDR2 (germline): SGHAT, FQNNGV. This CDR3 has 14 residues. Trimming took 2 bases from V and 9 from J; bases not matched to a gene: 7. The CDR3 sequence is CASSLIQGKGTIYF. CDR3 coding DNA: TGTGCCAGCAGCTTAATACAGGGGAAGGGCACCATATATTTT.